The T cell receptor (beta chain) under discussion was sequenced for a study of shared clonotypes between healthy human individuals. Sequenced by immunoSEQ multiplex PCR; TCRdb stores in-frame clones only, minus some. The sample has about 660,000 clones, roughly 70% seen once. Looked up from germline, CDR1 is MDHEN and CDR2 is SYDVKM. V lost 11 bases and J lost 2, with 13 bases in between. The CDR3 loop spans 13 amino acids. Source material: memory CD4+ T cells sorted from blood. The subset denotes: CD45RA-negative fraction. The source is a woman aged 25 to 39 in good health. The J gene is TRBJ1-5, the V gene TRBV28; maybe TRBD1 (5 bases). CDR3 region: CADQGPGNQPQHF. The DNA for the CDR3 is TGTGCCGACCAGGGACCTGGCAATCAGCCCCAGCATTTT.